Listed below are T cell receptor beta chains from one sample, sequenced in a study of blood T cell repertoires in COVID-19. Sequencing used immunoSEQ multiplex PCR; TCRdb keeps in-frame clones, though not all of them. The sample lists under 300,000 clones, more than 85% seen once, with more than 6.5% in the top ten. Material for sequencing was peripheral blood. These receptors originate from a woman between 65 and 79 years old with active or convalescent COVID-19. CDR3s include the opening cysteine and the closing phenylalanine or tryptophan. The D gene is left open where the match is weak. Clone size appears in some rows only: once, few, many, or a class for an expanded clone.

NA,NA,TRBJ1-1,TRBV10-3,CAITYGENTEAFF,TGTGCCATCACCTACGGGGAAAACACTGAAGCTTTCTTT
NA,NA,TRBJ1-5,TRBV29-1,CSVSEVPDQPQHF,TGCAGCGTTAGTGAAGTCCCAGATCAGCCCCAGCATTTT
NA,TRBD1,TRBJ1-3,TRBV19,CASSSTRQGFSGNTIYF,TGTGCCAGTAGCTCTACCCGACAGGGCTTCTCTGGAAACACCATATATTTT
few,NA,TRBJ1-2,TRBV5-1,CASSDDVQDRNYGYTF,TGCGCCAGCAGCGATGATGTACAGGATCGGAACTATGGCTACACCTTC
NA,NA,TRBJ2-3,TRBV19,CASSGGHTTDTQYF,TGTGCCAGTAGTGGGGGACACACCACAGATACGCAGTATTTT
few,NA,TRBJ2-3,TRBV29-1,CSVEQGRGTDTQYF,TGCAGCGTTGAACAGGGGAGGGGCACAGATACGCAGTATTTT
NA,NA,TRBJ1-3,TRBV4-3,CASSQTGFGNTIYF,TGCGCCAGCAGCCAAACAGGGTTCGGAAACACCATATATTTT
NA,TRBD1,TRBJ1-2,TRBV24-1,CATSDFRQGYYGYTF,TGTGCCACCAGTGATTTTCGACAGGGATACTATGGCTACACCTTC
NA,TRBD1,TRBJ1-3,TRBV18,CASTEGASGNTIYF,TGTGCCAGTACGGAGGGGGCATCGGGAAACACCATATATTTT
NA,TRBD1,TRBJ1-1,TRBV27,CASSLRGDSSRVNTEAFF,TGTGCCAGCAGTTTAAGAGGGGACAGCTCGAGGGTCAACACTGAAGCTTTCTTT
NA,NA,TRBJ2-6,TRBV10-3,CAISESGGAASGANVLTF,TGTGCCATCAGTGAGTCGGGGGGGGCAGCGTCTGGGGCCAACGTCCTGACTTTC
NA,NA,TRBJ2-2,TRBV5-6,CASSFRSYSNTGELFF,TGTGCCAGCAGCTTTAGGAGTTACTCGAACACCGGGGAGCTGTTTTTT
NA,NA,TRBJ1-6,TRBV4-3,CASSQEPRGSDSPLHF,TGCGCCAGCAGCCAAGAACCAAGGGGAAGCGATTCACCCCTCCACTTT
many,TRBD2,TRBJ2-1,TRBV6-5,CASSLAGARTYNEQFF,TGTGCCAGCAGTTTAGCGGGGGCCCGAACCTACAATGAGCAGTTCTTC
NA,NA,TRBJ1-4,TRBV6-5,CASKQNEKLFF,TGTGCCAGCAAACAAAATGAAAAACTGTTTTTT
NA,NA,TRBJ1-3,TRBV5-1,CASSQWTPGNTIYF,TGCGCCAGCAGCCAATGGACACCTGGAAACACCATATATTTT
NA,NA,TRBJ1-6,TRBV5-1,CASSRSGDAASPLHF,TGCGCCAGCAGCCGCTCGGGGGACGCTGCCTCACCCCTCCACTTT
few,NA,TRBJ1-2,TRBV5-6,CASSINRGYTF,TGTGCCAGCAGCATCAACAGGGGCTACACCTTC
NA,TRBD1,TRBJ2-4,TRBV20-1,CSAGLDRVKYF,TGCAGTGCTGGTCTGGACAGGGTCAAGTACTTC
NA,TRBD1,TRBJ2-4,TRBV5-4,CASSLGGDRMNIQYF,TGTGCCAGCAGCTTGGGGGGGGACAGGATGAACATTCAGTACTTC
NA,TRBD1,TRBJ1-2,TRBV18,CASSQSTGVDGYTF,TGTGCCAGCTCACAATCGACAGGGGTAGACGGCTACACCTTC
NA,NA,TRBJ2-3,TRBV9,CASSPNPGTNTDTQYF,TGTGCCAGCAGCCCAAACCCCGGCACTAACACAGATACGCAGTATTTT
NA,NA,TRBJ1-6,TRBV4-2,CASSQDSSVGTDSPLHF,TGTGCCAGCAGCCAAGATAGCTCGGTCGGGACTGATTCACCCCTCCACTTT
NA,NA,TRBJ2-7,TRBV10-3,CAIQNRYEQYF,TGTGCCATACAGAATCGCTACGAGCAGTACTTC
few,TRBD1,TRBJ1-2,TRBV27,CASRENRGDGYTF,TGTGCCAGCAGGGAAAACAGGGGGGATGGCTACACCTTC
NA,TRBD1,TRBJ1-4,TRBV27,CASSLSGDRGKEKLFF,TGTGCCAGCAGTTTATCGGGGGACAGGGGGAAGGAAAAACTGTTTTTT
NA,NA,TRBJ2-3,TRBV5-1,CASSPTMTGDTQYF,TGCGCCAGCAGCCCCACAATGACTGGTGATACGCAGTATTTT
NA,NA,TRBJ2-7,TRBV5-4,CASSLVGRLVDEQYF,TGTGCCAGCAGCTTGGTGGGGAGGTTGGTCGACGAGCAGTACTTC
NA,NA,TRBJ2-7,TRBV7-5,CAKKWLAGVSYEQYF,TGTGCCAAGAAGTGGCTAGCGGGGGTTTCCTACGAGCAGTACTTC
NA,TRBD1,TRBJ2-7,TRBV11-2,CASSFGSGQTSYEQYF,TGTGCCAGCAGCTTTGGATCGGGACAGACTTCCTACGAGCAGTACTTC
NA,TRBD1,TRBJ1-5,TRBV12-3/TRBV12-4,CASSQGAGQPQHF,TGTGCCAGCAGCCAGGGGGCGGGACAGCCCCAGCATTTT
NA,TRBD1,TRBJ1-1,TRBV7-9,CASSLNRGRAFF,TGTGCCAGCAGCTTGAACAGGGGTAGAGCTTTCTTT
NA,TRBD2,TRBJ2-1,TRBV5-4,CASSTRTRTSYNEQFF,TGTGCCAGCAGCACACGGACTAGAACCTCCTACAATGAGCAGTTCTTC
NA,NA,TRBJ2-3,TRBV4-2,CASSLTVDTQYF,TGTGCCAGCAGCCTGACAGTGGATACGCAGTATTTT
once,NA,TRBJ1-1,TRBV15,CATSRGHSTGAEAFF,TGTGCCACCAGCAGAGGCCACTCGACCGGGGCTGAAGCTTTCTTT
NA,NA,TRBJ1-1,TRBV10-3,CAITPQAAGNTEAFF,TGTGCCATCACCCCGCAGGCCGCCGGGAACACTGAAGCTTTCTTT
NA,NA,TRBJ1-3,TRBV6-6,CASNNAYSGNTIYF,TGTGCCAGCAATAATGCCTACTCTGGAAACACCATATATTTT
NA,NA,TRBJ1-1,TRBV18,CASSPLGGKNTEAFF,TGTGCCAGCTCACCCCTAGGCGGCAAGAACACTGAAGCTTTCTTT
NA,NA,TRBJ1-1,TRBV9,CASSVGGRGTEAFF,TGTGCCAGCAGCGTAGGAGGGAGAGGCACTGAAGCTTTCTTT
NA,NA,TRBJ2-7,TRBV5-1,CASSLGSASYEQYF,TGCGCCAGCAGCTTGGGGTCCGCCAGCTACGAGCAGTACTTC
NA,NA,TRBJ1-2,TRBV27,CASSPREGVRGYTF,TGTGCCAGCAGTCCCCGTGAGGGGGTGAGGGGCTACACCTTC
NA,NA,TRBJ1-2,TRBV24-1,CATSDSRVGRDGYTF,TGTGCCACCAGTGATTCCCGCGTGGGGAGGGATGGCTACACCTTC
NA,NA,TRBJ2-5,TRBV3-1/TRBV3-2,CASSQAGALQETQYF,TGTGCCAGCAGCCAAGCTGGGGCGCTCCAAGAGACCCAGTACTTC
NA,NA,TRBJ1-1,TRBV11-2,CASSPAGEGYTEAFF,TGTGCCAGCAGCCCAGCGGGGGAGGGATACACTGAAGCTTTCTTT
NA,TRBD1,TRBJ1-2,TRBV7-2,CASSLVTGQGNGYTF,TGTGCCAGCAGCTTAGTAACGGGACAGGGAAATGGCTACACCTTC
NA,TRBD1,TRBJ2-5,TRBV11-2,CASSVTGRETQYF,TGTGCCAGCAGCGTGACAGGGCGGGAGACCCAGTACTTC
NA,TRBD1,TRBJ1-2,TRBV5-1,CASSLGWDSLYGYTF,TGCGCCAGCAGCTTGGGATGGGACAGCCTCTATGGCTACACCTTC
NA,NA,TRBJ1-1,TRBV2,CASSISPGNTEAFF,TGTGCCAGCAGTATTTCCCCGGGGAACACTGAAGCTTTCTTT
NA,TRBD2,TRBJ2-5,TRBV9,CASSLSEARGAQYF,TGTGCCAGCAGCCTCTCGGAAGCGCGGGGGGCCCAGTACTTC
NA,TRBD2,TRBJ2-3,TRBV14,CASRLAGVTDTQYF,TGTGCCAGCAGACTAGCGGGGGTGACAGATACGCAGTATTTT
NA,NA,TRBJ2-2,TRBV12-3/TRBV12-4,CASSFGGELFF,TGTGCCAGCAGTTTCGGCGGGGAGCTGTTTTTT
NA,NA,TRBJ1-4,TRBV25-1,CASSKQGEGEKLFF,TGTGCCAGCAGTAAACAGGGAGAGGGGGAAAAACTGTTTTTT
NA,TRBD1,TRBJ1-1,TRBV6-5,CASTTGGTMNTEAFF,TGTGCCAGTACCACAGGGGGAACCATGAACACTGAAGCTTTCTTT
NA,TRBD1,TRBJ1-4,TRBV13,CASSRTGGSEKLFF,TGTGCCAGCAGCCGGACAGGGGGTAGTGAAAAACTGTTTTTT
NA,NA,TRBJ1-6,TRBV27,CASSLFPVTTGSSYNSPLHF,TGTGCCAGCAGTTTATTCCCGGTAACGACAGGTAGCTCCTATAATTCACCCCTCCACTTT
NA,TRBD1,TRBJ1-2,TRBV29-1,CSVGETQGSGGYTF,TGCAGCGTTGGGGAGACACAGGGGTCAGGAGGCTACACCTTC
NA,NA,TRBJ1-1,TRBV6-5,CASSANLNTEAFF,TGTGCCAGCAGCGCAAACTTGAACACTGAAGCTTTCTTT
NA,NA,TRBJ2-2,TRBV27,CASSLTRAIGELFF,TGTGCCAGCAGTTTAACCAGGGCCATCGGGGAGCTGTTTTTT
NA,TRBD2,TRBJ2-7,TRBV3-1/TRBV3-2,CASSHLSSGSSYEQYF,TGTGCCAGCAGCCACCTCTCTAGCGGGAGCTCCTACGAGCAGTACTTC